The clone carrying this TCR beta chain was seen only a few times. Either two negative PCRs, clearance, or symptom resolution qualified Cohort 3 donors as recovered. These data belong to a study of blood T cell repertoires in COVID-19. Study context: The study drew acute and convalescent COVID-19 samples from the United States, Italy and Spain. The cDNA or gDNA used as material had been derived from T cells, B-cell-depleted T cells, or PBMCs.

TCRdb's table, derived via immunoSEQ multiplex PCR, lists solely in-frame clones and lacks some. The table includes about 210,000 clones, approximately 88% detected once. With 2 bases removed from V and 0 bases from J, the gap between germline ends came to 14 bases. This CDR3 region has 17 residues. The germline V gene encodes CDR1 SGHRS and CDR2 YFSETQ. The sequenced sample was PBMCs or T cells enriched from blood (not recorded which). This receptor was identified in a woman between 18 and 30 years old who had recovered from COVID-19. The gene calls are TRBV5-1 and TRBJ1-4; perhaps TRBD1 as D (6 bases). CDR3: CASSFGGAGPTNEKLFF. The DNA for the CDR3 is TGCGCCAGCAGCTTCGGGGGGGCAGGCCCAACTAATGAAAAACTGTTTTTT.